The sequence of this T cell receptor beta chain was determined in a study of cytomegalovirus exposure and HLA in healthy donors. 60 Vbeta and 13 Jbeta primers were used in PCR. Method: immunoSEQ multiplex PCR; TCRdb's copy keeps in-frame clones and lacks some. The sample lists about 150,000 clones, roughly four fifths occurring once. Sequencing input: PBMCs. This TCR derives from a man in his forties or fifties in good health and CMV-seronegative.

This chain's CDR3 is CASSLGGISYNEQFF. CDR3 nucleotide sequence: TGTGCCAGCAGCTTGGGCGGGATCTCTTACAATGAGCAGTTCTTC. V and J are TRBV5-6 and TRBJ2-1, with a tentative D call TRBD2 (6 bases). The CDR3 covers 15 residues. V lost 0 bases to trimming and J lost 4 bases, with 11 bases between them. Germline V gene lookup returns CDR1 SGHDT and CDR2 YYEEEE.